The 21 T cell receptor beta chains in this list originate from one sample, sequenced in a study of T-cell reconstitution after alpha-beta-depleted transplantation in children. The library targeted TCRbeta and was prepared with unique molecular identifiers. TCRdb ran MiXCR on the PCR reads and lists one entry per CDR3 protein. The sample includes some 500,000 distinct CDR3 sequences, roughly 33% of them seen just once. The sequences come from PBMCs from the stem cell graft donor, collected from the stem cell graft. Receptors were obtained from a human donor who donated a stem cell graft to a child with aplastic anemia.

The chain recombines TRBV7-2 with TRBJ2-5, with D possibly being TRBD1 (6 bases). V was cut by 5 bases and J by 7 bases, with 17 bases left in between. The germline CDR1 and CDR2 sequences are SGHTA and FQGNSA. CDR3 size: 14 residues. The CDR3 sequence: CASSPDSKGGTQYF. CDR3 nucleotides: TGTGCCAGCAGCCCCGATTCTAAAGGGGGGACCCAGTACTTC.

This clonotype was counted a few times. The V and J genes are TRBV20-1 and TRBJ2-3; 7 bases align to TRBD1. Germline V gene sequence: CDR1 DFQATT, CDR2 SNEGSKA (reference sequence). V gave up 7 bases and J gave up 6 bases; unmatched junction bases: 7. CDR3 length equals 12 residues. CDR3 nucleotides: TGCAGTGGGAGACAGGGTCGCGATACGCAGTATTTT. Its translation: CSGRQGRDTQYF.

DNA for the CDR3: TGTGCCAGCAGCTTATCCCCCGCTTTAAACACTGAAGCTTTCTTT. Translating it yields CASSLSPALNTEAFF. V usage is TRBV7-9 and J usage is TRBJ1-1, with D unclear. Germline V gene data show CDR1 as SEHNR and CDR2 as FQNEAQ (reference sequence). V gave up 2 bases and J gave up 2 bases, with 12 bases separating them. CDR3 size: 15 residues.

This clonotype was picked up a small number of times. J is TRBJ2-7 and V is TRBV4-3; 12 nucleotides line up with TRBD2. The CDR3 length is 18 residues. V shed 5 bases and J 0 bases; nucleotides not matched to a gene: 11. Germline CDR1 and CDR2: LGHNA and YSLEER. CDR3 DNA sequence: TGCGCCAGCAGCGAGGGACTAGCGGGTTCCCCTAGCTCCTACGAGCAGTACTTC. It translates to CASSEGLAGSPSSYEQYF.

This sequence joins TRBV14 and TRBJ2-7; D tentatively reads TRBD1 or TRBD2 (5 bases each). The CDR3 is 14 amino acids. Trimming stripped 6 bases from V and 0 bases from J, with 12 bases between. Germline CDR1 SGHDN, CDR2 FVKESK. In DNA, the CDR3 is TGTGCCAGCAGGAACGCAGGGAGCTCCTACGAGCAGTACTTC. Its translation: CASRNAGSSYEQYF.

This clonotype turned up a few times. The chain recombines TRBV12-2 with TRBJ2-7; the D call TRBD1 from the table was never checked on the DNA. TRBV12-2 counts as a pseudogene. The CDR3 totals 15 residues. CDR3 in DNA: TGTGCAAGTCGCTTAGCCGGGACAGGCGTCGACGAGCAGTACGTC. Its protein is CASRLAGTGVDEQYV.

The genes are TRBV12-3 or TRBV12-4 and TRBJ1-5, with 9 nucleotides matching TRBD1. With 6 bases clipped from V and 5 bases from J, the junction kept 8 bases outside the gene matches. There are 15 residues in the CDR3. CDR3 sequence: CASRGGQGLDQPQHF. The CDR3 DNA reads as TGTGCCAGCAGGGGGGGACAGGGCCTTGATCAGCCCCAGCATTTT.

This clonotype was counted only a few times. The CDR3: CASSWIGTGGQETQYF. The CDR3 DNA sequence: TGCGCCAGCAGCTGGATTGGGACAGGGGGACAAGAGACCCAGTACTTC. The chain employs TRBV5-1 and TRBJ2-5; 11 positions match TRBD1. CDR1 SGHRS and CDR2 YFSETQ come from the germline V gene. The CDR3 consists of 16 residues. J was trimmed by 2 bases and V by 3 bases; bases with no gene match: 6.

This clonotype was seen a handful of times. The chain combines TRBV10-3 with TRBJ2-5; TRBD1 matches 7 bases. V shed 4 bases and J 1 base; nucleotides not matched to a gene: 6. This CDR3 comprises 15 residues. Looked up from germline, CDR1 is ENHRY and CDR2 is SYGVKD. The CDR3: CAISGRQGSQETQYF. CDR3 nucleotides: TGTGCCATCAGTGGTCGACAGGGTTCCCAAGAGACCCAGTACTTC.

The CDR3 nucleotides are TGTGCCACCAGCCCCGTAGTGGACAGCTACAATGAGCAGTTCTTC. Translated: CATSPVVDSYNEQFF. The J gene is TRBJ2-1, the V gene TRBV15; perhaps TRBD1 as D (6 bases). The V gene's germline CDR1 is LNHNV and CDR2 YYDKDF (reference sequence). The length of the CDR3 is 15 residues. Trimming stripped 5 bases from V and 3 bases from J, with 14 bases between.

This clonotype has a handful of counts. The J gene is TRBJ2-3, the V gene TRBV12-3 or TRBV12-4, with 8 bases matching TRBD1. V gave up 8 bases and J gave up 1 base; unmatched junction bases: 2. The CDR3 totals 13 residues. The DNA for the CDR3 is TGTGCCAGCGAGGGACAGGGCACAGATACGCAGTATTTT. Encoded protein: CASEGQGTDTQYF.

The V call is TRBV29-1, the J call TRBJ2-1; weak D call: TRBD2 (6 bases). Trimming cost V 7 bases and J 10 bases, with 20 bases left between them. Germline V gene data show CDR1 as SQVTM and CDR2 as ANQGSEA. The CDR3 covers 13 residues. The CDR3 DNA reads TGCAGCGCCGGGACTCCCCGGTCAAGGGAGCAGTTCTTC. Protein: CSAGTPRSREQFF.

V usage is TRBV18 and J usage is TRBJ2-1; TRBD1 might be the D (6 bases). CDR1 is KGHSH, CDR2 LQKENI, per germline. This CDR3 comprises 12 residues. Trimming left V 3 bases short and J 9 bases short, with 9 bases between. The CDR3 nucleotides read TGTGCCAGCTCACCGACAGGCGGTGAGCAGTTCTTC. Protein sequence: CASSPTGGEQFF.

This clonotype has just a few counts. The chain combines TRBV28 with TRBJ2-7; 8 bases fit TRBD1. V trimming: 6 bases; J trimming: 3 bases; junction bases outside the gene matches: 16. The V gene's germline CDR1 is MDHEN and CDR2 SYDVKM. The CDR3 covers 17 residues. CDR3 bases: TGTGCCAGCAGCTTCAACAAAGGCCGGACAGGGAGCTACGAGCAGTACTTC. Its translation: CASSFNKGRTGSYEQYF.

CDR3 sequence (DNA): TGTGCCAGCAGCGTAGCGGAGCGGGGCTCCTACAATGAGCAGTTCTTC. Translated, it gives CASSVAERGSYNEQFF. This sequence joins TRBV9 and TRBJ2-1, with 7 positions matching TRBD2. After removal of 0 bases from V and 0 bases from J, the junction contained 3 bases not matched to a gene. The CDR3 runs 16 residues. Germline lookup yields CDR1 SGDLS and CDR2 YYNGEE.

The chain couples TRBV5-1 to TRBJ1-1, with D hard to call. Germline V gene lookup returns CDR1 SGHRS and CDR2 YFSETQ. The germline V and J ends were trimmed by 1 base and 1 base, with 20 bases remaining between them. This CDR3 region has 18 residues. CDR3 loop: CASSLTDLRPPGNTEAFF. CDR3 in DNA: TGCGCCAGCAGCTTGACCGATCTTAGGCCGCCAGGGAACACTGAAGCTTTCTTT.

J is TRBJ2-3 and V is TRBV20-1, with D perhaps matching TRBD1 (6 bases). Per the germline V gene, CDR1 is DFQATT and CDR2 is SNEGSKA (reference sequence). The V end lost 6 bases, the J end lost 4 bases, and 23 bases lay between the germline ends. The CDR3 runs 16 residues. The CDR3 loop reads CSAPNPLDPGADTQYF. CDR3 in DNA: TGCAGTGCCCCGAACCCTCTGGACCCAGGGGCAGATACGCAGTATTTT.

The chain employs TRBV7-7 and TRBJ2-5; TRBD2 is a possible D gene (6 bases). This CDR3 is 16 amino acids long. Trimming shortened V by 0 bases and J by 5 bases, and 16 bases separated the two germline ends. CDR1 is SSHAT, CDR2 FNYEAQ, per germline (reference sequence). Written as DNA, the CDR3 is TGTGCCAGCAGCTTAGCGCTAATGGGAGGTACCGAGACCCAGTACTTC. Its translation is CASSLALMGGTETQYF.

The chain recombines TRBV10-2 with TRBJ2-1; 11 bases map to TRBD2. Per the germline V gene, CDR1 is WSHSY and CDR2 is SAAADI. J gave up 8 bases and V 7 bases, and 13 bases lay outside the gene matches. This CDR3 comprises 16 residues. The CDR3 here is CASTTSGSAGGHEQFF. CDR3 coding DNA: TGCGCCAGCACTACTAGCGGGAGCGCCGGGGGGCATGAGCAGTTCTTC.

This clonotype was seen a handful of times. The chain uses TRBV6-1 and TRBJ2-4, with 8 bases aligning to TRBD1. V trimming: 3 bases; J trimming: 5 bases; junction bases outside the gene matches: 3. CDR3 size: 14 residues. CDR1 is MNHNS, CDR2 SASEGT, per germline. This CDR3 is CASSDRGLENIQYF. CDR3 bases: TGTGCCAGCAGTGACAGGGGGCTTGAAAACATTCAGTACTTC.

The chain carries TRBV20-1 and TRBJ2-1, with 13 bases fitting TRBD2. From germline, CDR1 is DFQATT and CDR2 SNEGSKA (reference sequence). The CDR3 has 14 amino acids. Unmatched junction bases numbered 9, after V lost 6 bases and J lost 10 bases. CDR3: CSADGLAGVIEQFF. The CDR3 DNA follows: TGCAGTGCCGACGGACTAGCGGGAGTGATAGAGCAGTTCTTC.